This TCR beta chain was sequenced in a study of response to subunit inactivated influenza vaccine. Study results and caveats: New T cells are recruited in small numbers by each seasonal influenza vaccination, according to the authors' suggestion.

TCRdb re-derived calls from the RT-PCR reads in MiXCR, one entry per CDR3 protein. The data contain just under 250,000 distinct CDR3 sequences, 12% of them singletons. This clonotype was counted a single time. Its antigen is not identified. This CDR3 is built from 15 residues. The chain carries TRBV21-1 and TRBJ1-5; the DNA was not used to check the table's D call, TRBD1. TRBV21-1 is marked as a pseudogene. Material: non-naive T cells sorted from PBMCs, obtained roughly 15 days before vaccination. The TCR comes from a man aged 45-65 years who received an inactivated influenza vaccine. The CDR3 DNA is TGTGCCAGCAAGCATTTACAGGGGCGATATCAGCCCCAGCATTTT. Translation gives CASKHLQGRYQPQHF.